These 27 T cell receptor beta chains originate from one sample sequenced in a study of CD8 T cells in Susac syndrome. An amount of RNA that ranged from roughly 0.45 to 1 ug was reverse transcribed with random hexamers. MiXCR, applied by TCRdb to the immunoSEQ multiplex PCR reads, yields one record per CDR3 protein. The data contain tens of thousands of distinct CDR3 sequences, about 95% of them singletons. The sample taken for sequencing was CD4+ T cells from PBMCs. All receptors come from a human donor with Susac syndrome.

The chain links TRBV7-9 to TRBJ1-3, with no clear D. CDR1 SEHNR and CDR2 FQNEAQ come from the germline V gene (reference sequence). V gave up 6 bases and J gave up 7 bases, with 19 bases separating them. The CDR3 loop spans 15 amino acids. The CDR3 coding sequence is TGTGCCAGCAGTCCCCCCCGCGGGCTCAGGAACACCATATATTTT. This translates into CASSPPRGLRNTIYF.

V and J are TRBV5-1 and TRBJ2-7; D remains unclear. This CDR3 has 13 amino acids. CDR1 and CDR2 (germline): SGHRS, YFSETQ. Deletions cut 1 base from V and 5 bases from J, with 10 bases between. The chain's CDR3 is CASSLLRLDEQYF. In DNA, the CDR3 is TGCGCCAGCAGCTTGCTTCGTCTCGACGAGCAGTACTTC.

The rearrangement uses TRBV5-1 and TRBJ2-4; the D is unclear. Germline values: CDR1 SGHRS, CDR2 YFSETQ. V lost 4 bases and J lost 2, with 13 bases in between. This CDR3 is built from 15 residues. The CDR3 coding sequence is TGCGCCAGCAGCAGCCAAGACCGAACCAAAAACATTCAGTACTTC. This encodes CASSSQDRTKNIQYF.

In this sample, this clonotype turned up once. The genes are TRBV30 and TRBJ2-7; the D call may be TRBD1 or TRBD2 (5 bases each). V lost 1 base to trimming and J lost 4 bases, with 11 bases between them. CDR3 size: 13 residues. Per the germline V gene, CDR1 is GTSNPN and CDR2 is SVGIG (reference sequence). The CDR3 sequence: CAWSGDGSYEQYF. Here the CDR3 DNA reads TGTGCCTGGAGTGGGGACGGTTCGTACGAGCAGTACTTC. The complete variable domain, with remaining parts taken from reference TRBV30 and TRBJ2-7, reads SQTIHQWPATLVQPVGSPLSLECTVEGTSNPNLYWYRQAAGRGLQLLFYSVGIGQISSEVPQNLSASRPQDRQFILSSKKLLLSDSGFYLCAWSGDGSYEQYFGPGTRLTVT.

V is TRBV20-1 and J is TRBJ2-7; 9 bases are shared with TRBD1. Germline loops: CDR1 DFQATT, CDR2 SNEGSKA (reference sequence). The CDR3 is made up of 11 amino acids. The CDR3, as DNA: TGCAGGGGACAGGGTGGAAACGAGCAGTACTTC. This gives the protein CRGQGGNEQYF.

This clonotype came up once. In DNA form, the CDR3 reads TGTGCCAGCAGCTTAGATATAAGGCGGGAGCCCGGTATACGGGAGACCCAGTACTTC. Amino acids: CASSLDIRREPGIRETQYF. The rearrangement joins TRBV7-8 to TRBJ2-5, with 7 bases identical to TRBD2. The CDR3 totals 19 residues. The germline V gene has CDR1 SGHVS and CDR2 FQNEAQ. Germline trimming cut 1 base from V and 5 bases from J; bases unmatched to any gene: 19. The full variable domain, its missing parts supplied by reference TRBV7-8 and TRBJ2-5, is GAGVSQSPRYKVAKRGQDVALRCDPISGHVSLFWYQQALGQGPEFLTYFQNEAQLDKSGLPSDRFFAERPEGSVSTLKIQRTQQEDSAVYLCASSLDIRREPGIRETQYFGPGTRLLVL.

The rearrangement links TRBV7-9 to TRBJ2-1; D is ambiguous. Trimming removed 0 bases at V and 6 bases at J, with 9 bases between. The CDR3 is 14 amino acids. Per germline, CDR1 SEHNR and CDR2 FQNEAQ (reference sequence). CDR3 bases: TGTGCCAGCAGCTTAGCCGGGCCCCCCAATGAGCAGTTCTTC. This codes for CASSLAGPPNEQFF. The complete variable domain, with remaining parts taken from reference TRBV7-9 and TRBJ2-1, reads DTGVSQNPRHKITKRGQNVTFRCDPISEHNRLYWYRQTLGQGPEFLTYFQNEAQLEKSRLLSDRFSAERPKGSFSTLEIQRTEQGDSAMYLCASSLAGPPNEQFFGPGTRLTVL.

The rearrangement uses TRBV20-1 and TRBJ2-1; 11 bases are a match to TRBD2. The CDR3 is 21 amino acids. The V gene end was trimmed by 3 bases and the J gene end by 0 bases; junction bases not matched to a gene: 19. Germline CDR1 DFQATT, CDR2 SNEGSKA (reference sequence). The CDR3 is CSASTQRLAGGPPSSYNEQFF. The DNA of the CDR3 is TGCAGTGCTAGCACACAAAGGCTAGCGGGGGGCCCCCCTAGCTCCTACAATGAGCAGTTCTTC.

The chain recombines TRBV3-1 with TRBJ2-3, with D unresolved. Germline assignment: CDR1 LGHDT and CDR2 YNNKEL (reference sequence). This CDR3 region has 14 residues. The V end lost 0 bases, the J end lost 0 bases, and 4 bases lay between the germline ends. CDR3 nucleotide sequence: TGTGCCAGCAGCCAAGACGGAAGCACAGATACGCAGTATTTT. This translates into CASSQDGSTDTQYF.

The genes are TRBV5-8 and TRBJ1-2, with D possibly matching TRBD1 (5 bases). Germline CDR1 SGHTS, CDR2 YDEGEE. V shed 7 bases and J shed 8 bases, with 15 bases lying between them. CDR3 length: 12 residues. The CDR3 DNA is TGTGCCAGCTCCCCCGGGACGAGAGGCTACACCTTC. Translated: CASSPGTRGYTF.

The V and J genes are TRBV29-1 and TRBJ2-7, with D hard to call. The V gene's germline CDR1 is SQVTM and CDR2 ANQGSEA. The germline V and J ends were trimmed by 1 base and 3 bases, with 7 bases remaining between them. This CDR3 contains 12 residues. The CDR3 sequence: CSVEVQRYEQYF. DNA for the CDR3: TGCAGCGTTGAAGTACAGCGCTACGAGCAGTACTTC.

The chain uses TRBV30 and TRBJ2-2, with 7 bases lining up with TRBD1. Germline CDR1 GTSNPN, CDR2 SVGIG (reference sequence). Trimming at V came to 0 bases and at J to 5 bases, leaving 6 bases not matched to a gene. The CDR3 runs 15 residues. The CDR3 sequence: CAWSVPSRGTGELFF. The CDR3 DNA reads as TGTGCCTGGAGTGTCCCTAGCAGGGGGACCGGGGAGCTGTTTTTT.

The chain employs TRBV20-1 and TRBJ1-5; D ambiguous. Trimming stripped 2 bases from V and 5 bases from J, with 22 bases between. The CDR3 runs 17 residues. The germline V gene has CDR1 DFQATT and CDR2 SNEGSKA (reference sequence). The CDR3 loop reads CSARLDGAYPGDQPQHF. In DNA, the CDR3 is TGCAGTGCTAGATTGGACGGCGCTTACCCGGGCGATCAGCCCCAGCATTTT.

The count of this clonotype is one. The V gene is TRBV12-3 or TRBV12-4, the J gene TRBJ2-3; no clear D gene. Trimming took 3 bases from V and 4 from J, leaving 5 bases between them. The CDR3 is made up of 12 amino acids. The CDR3 loop is CASSFHPDTQYF. The CDR3 DNA reads TGTGCCAGCAGTTTCCATCCAGATACGCAGTATTTT.

The J gene is TRBJ2-7, the V gene TRBV3-1; no firm D call. Trimming pared 3 bases from V and 1 base from J, leaving 7 bases between. This CDR3 comprises 13 residues. CDR1 LGHDT and CDR2 YNNKEL come from the germline V gene (reference sequence). The CDR3 DNA follows: TGTGCCAGCAGCCAGTTAATTTCCTACGAGCAGTACTTC. Its translation is CASSQLISYEQYF.

The chain recombines TRBV12-3 or TRBV12-4 with TRBJ1-3; the D gene is possibly TRBD1 (6 bases). Trimming took off 6 bases at V and 3 bases at J, with 18 bases between the two ends. The CDR3 is 16 amino acids. The CDR3 DNA sequence: TGTGCCAGCAGCTCGACAGGTACCTCCATTGGAAACACCATATATTTT. Its translation is CASSSTGTSIGNTIYF.

This clonotype occurred a few times. The V gene is TRBV29-1, the J gene TRBJ2-7, with D uncertain. Deletions cut 0 bases from V and 5 bases from J, with 11 bases between. The CDR3 is made up of 13 amino acids. Germline assignment: CDR1 SQVTM and CDR2 ANQGSEA. CDR3 region: CSVEDLGIHEQYF. CDR3 coding DNA: TGCAGCGTTGAAGATTTGGGAATCCACGAGCAGTACTTC.

The chain uses TRBV27 and TRBJ2-3, with TRBD1 matching over 10 bases. CDR3 length equals 14 residues. V lost 3 bases and J lost 11; bases outside the gene matches: 8. Germline loops: CDR1 MNHEY, CDR2 SMNVEV (reference sequence). CDR3: CASSFWTGGVEQYF. CDR3 bases: TGTGCCAGCAGTTTTTGGACAGGGGGAGTGGAGCAGTATTTT.

V is TRBV7-2 and J is TRBJ2-2, with no clear D. V dropped 7 bases and J dropped 3 bases, with 9 bases sitting between them. The germline gives CDR1 SGHTA, CDR2 FQGNSA. The CDR3 length is 13 residues. This CDR3 reads CASTHQYTGELFF. For the CDR3, the DNA is TGTGCCAGCACCCACCAATACACCGGGGAGCTGTTTTTT.

The chain is built from TRBV3-1 and TRBJ2-1; D might be TRBD1 (5 bases). The ends were cut back, 7 bases at V and 6 bases at J, with 13 bases in the middle. The V gene's germline CDR1 is LGHDT and CDR2 YNNKEL (reference sequence). This CDR3 region has 13 residues. Here the CDR3 reads CASNENQGNEQFF. DNA of the CDR3: TGTGCCAGCAACGAAAATCAGGGCAATGAGCAGTTCTTC.

The J gene is TRBJ2-1, the V gene TRBV28, with TRBD2 matching over 9 bases. The CDR3 totals 14 residues. J was trimmed by 4 bases and V by 6 bases; bases with no gene match: 4. Germline CDR1 MDHEN, CDR2 SYDVKM. Here the CDR3 reads CASRKAGGYNEQFF. DNA for the CDR3: TGTGCCAGCAGAAAAGCGGGGGGTTACAATGAGCAGTTCTTC.

The chain links TRBV5-1 to TRBJ2-7, with a weak D call TRBD2 (5 bases). V gave up 2 bases and J gave up 3 bases, with 9 bases separating them. Germline V gene lookup returns CDR1 SGHRS and CDR2 YFSETQ. The CDR3 runs 13 residues. The CDR3: CASSFPGYYEQYF. For the CDR3, the DNA is TGCGCCAGCAGCTTCCCGGGGTACTACGAGCAGTACTTC.

The chain recombines TRBV23-1 with TRBJ1-1, with 10 bases fitting TRBD1. TRBV23-1 is identified as an open reading frame with a role that is uncertain. The CDR3 is 17 residues long. V lost 4 bases, J lost 1 base, and 9 bases stayed unmatched. For the CDR3, the DNA is TGCGCCAGCAGTCCCGAAATAGGGACAGGGGAGAACACTGAAGCTTTCTTT. This gives the protein CASSPEIGTGENTEAFF.

This chain joins TRBV9 and TRBJ2-1; 8 bases line up with TRBD2. CDR1 is SGDLS, CDR2 YYNGEE, per germline. The V segment lost 3 bases and the J segment 3 bases; nucleotides outside the gene matches: 5. CDR3 size: 15 residues. The DNA for the CDR3 is TGTGCCAGCAGCGACGGGGGGGCCCTCTACAATGAGCAGTTCTTC. Protein: CASSDGGALYNEQFF.

J is TRBJ2-4 and V is TRBV12-3 or TRBV12-4; 9 positions agree with TRBD1. This CDR3 has 16 amino acids. The junction had 15 bases not matched to a gene; V was cut back by 6 bases and J by 9 bases. The CDR3 nucleotides are TGTGCCAGCAGCGATCTACAGGGGGCCCAGGGGCCCATTCAGTACTTC. Its translation: CASSDLQGAQGPIQYF.

This clonotype has a single count. The CDR3 DNA follows: TGTGCCAGCAGCCCAAGTTGGGGCTCCACGTACGAGCAGTACTTC. Translated: CASSPSWGSTYEQYF. The gene calls are TRBV7-8 and TRBJ2-7, with a weak D call TRBD1 (5 bases). The CDR3 totals 15 residues. From germline, CDR1 is SGHVS and CDR2 FQNEAQ. The V gene lost 5 bases and the J gene lost 4 bases, with 18 bases spanning the gap.

The gene calls are TRBV29-1 and TRBJ1-2; the D is unclear. Trimming took off 7 bases at V and 5 bases at J, with 14 bases between the two ends. The germline V gene has CDR1 SQVTM and CDR2 ANQGSEA. CDR3 size: 12 residues. CDR3 nucleotides: TGCAGCGCAAGGTTCCGGGTTTATGGCTACACCTTC. Translating it yields CSARFRVYGYTF. Filled out from reference TRBV29-1 and TRBJ1-2, the complete variable domain reads SAVISQKPSRDICQRGTSLTIQCQVDSQVTMMFWYRQQPGQSLTLIATANQGSEATYESGFVIDKFPISRPNLTFSTLTVSNMSPEDSSIYLCSARFRVYGYTFGSGTRLTVV.